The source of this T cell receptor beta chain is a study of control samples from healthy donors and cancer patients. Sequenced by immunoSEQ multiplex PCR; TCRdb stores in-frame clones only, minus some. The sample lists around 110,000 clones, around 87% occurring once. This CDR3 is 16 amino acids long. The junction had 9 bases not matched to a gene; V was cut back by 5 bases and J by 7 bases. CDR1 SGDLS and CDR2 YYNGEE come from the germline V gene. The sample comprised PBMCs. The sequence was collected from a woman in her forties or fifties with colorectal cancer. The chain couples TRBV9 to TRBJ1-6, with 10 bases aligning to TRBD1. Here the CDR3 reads CASSPGTGAINSPLHF. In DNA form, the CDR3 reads TGTGCCAGCAGTCCCGGGACAGGGGCTATAAATTCACCCCTCCACTTT. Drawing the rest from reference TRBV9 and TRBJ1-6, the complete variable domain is DSGVTQTPKHLITATGQRVTLRCSPRSGDLSVYWYQQSLDQGLQFLIQYYNGEERAKGNILERFSAQQFPDLHSELNLSSLELGDSALYFCASSPGTGAINSPLHFGNGTRLTVT.